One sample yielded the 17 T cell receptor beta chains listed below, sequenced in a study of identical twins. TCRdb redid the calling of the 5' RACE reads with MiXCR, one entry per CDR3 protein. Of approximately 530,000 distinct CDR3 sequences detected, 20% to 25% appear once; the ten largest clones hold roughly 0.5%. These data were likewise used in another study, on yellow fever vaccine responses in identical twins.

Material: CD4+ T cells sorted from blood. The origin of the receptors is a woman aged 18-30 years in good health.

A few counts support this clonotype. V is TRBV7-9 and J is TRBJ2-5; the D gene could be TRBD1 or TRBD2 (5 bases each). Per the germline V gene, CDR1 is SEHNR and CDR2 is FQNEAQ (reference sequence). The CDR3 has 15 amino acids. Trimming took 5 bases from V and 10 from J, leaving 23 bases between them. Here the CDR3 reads CASSAIRDQPRDQYF. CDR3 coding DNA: TGTGCCAGCAGCGCAATCCGGGACCAACCCAGGGACCAGTACTTC.

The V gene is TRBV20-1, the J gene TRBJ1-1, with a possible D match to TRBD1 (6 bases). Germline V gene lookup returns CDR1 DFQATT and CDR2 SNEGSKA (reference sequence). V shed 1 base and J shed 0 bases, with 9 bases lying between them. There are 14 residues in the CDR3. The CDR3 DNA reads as TGCAGTGCTAGAGTGGGGGCCTTGAACACTGAAGCTTTCTTT. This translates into CSARVGALNTEAFF.

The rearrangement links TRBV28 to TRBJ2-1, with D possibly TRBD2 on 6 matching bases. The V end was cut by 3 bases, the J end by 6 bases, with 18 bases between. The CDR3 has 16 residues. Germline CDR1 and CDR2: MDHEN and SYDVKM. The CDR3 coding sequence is TGTGCCAGCAGTTTCCTCGAGATACGGAGGGGCAATGAGCAGTTCTTC. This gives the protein CASSFLEIRRGNEQFF.

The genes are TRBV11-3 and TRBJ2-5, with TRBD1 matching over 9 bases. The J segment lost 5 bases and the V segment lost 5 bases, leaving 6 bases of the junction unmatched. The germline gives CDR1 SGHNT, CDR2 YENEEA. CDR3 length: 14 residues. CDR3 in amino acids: CASSRTGERETQYF. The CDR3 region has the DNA TGTGCCAGCAGCCGGACAGGGGAAAGGGAGACCCAGTACTTC.

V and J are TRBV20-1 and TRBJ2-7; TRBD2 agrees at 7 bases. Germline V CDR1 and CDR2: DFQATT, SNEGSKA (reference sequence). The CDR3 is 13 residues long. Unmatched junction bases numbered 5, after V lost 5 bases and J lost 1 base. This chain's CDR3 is CSAWGEGSYEQYF. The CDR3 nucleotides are TGCAGTGCTTGGGGGGAGGGGTCCTACGAGCAGTACTTC.

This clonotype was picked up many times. The CDR3 sequence: CAISERFGTANTGELFF. The CDR3 region has the DNA TGTGCCATCAGTGAGCGGTTCGGGACAGCGAACACCGGGGAGCTGTTTTTT. This chain uses TRBV10-3 with TRBJ2-2; 7 positions agree with TRBD1. V was pared by 2 bases and J by 0 bases, with 6 bases of the junction left unmatched. Germline CDR1 reads ENHRY; CDR2 reads SYGVKD. The CDR3 runs to 17 residues.

The CDR3 DNA sequence: TGTGCCAGCACCTTGTCCGGGGTGGGCTCCTACGAGCAGTACGTC. Translation: CASTLSGVGSYEQYV. The J gene is TRBJ2-7, the V gene TRBV5-5; D may be TRBD2 (5 bases). This CDR3 contains 15 residues. The germline gives CDR1 SGHKS, CDR2 YYEKEE (reference sequence).

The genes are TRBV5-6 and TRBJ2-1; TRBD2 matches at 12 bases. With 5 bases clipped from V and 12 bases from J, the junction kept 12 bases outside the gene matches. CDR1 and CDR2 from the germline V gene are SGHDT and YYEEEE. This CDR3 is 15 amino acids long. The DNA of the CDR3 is TGTGCCAGCAGGCGGACTAGCGGGGTGATATTTGTGCAGTTCTTC. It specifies CASRRTSGVIFVQFF.

CDR3 region: CASRGDAGTQLAKNIQYF. In DNA form, the CDR3 reads TGTGCCAGCAGGGGCGACGCCGGGACGCAGCTAGCCAAAAACATTCAGTACTTC. The chain is built from TRBV2 and TRBJ2-4, with D tentatively TRBD1 or TRBD2 (5 bases each). CDR1 is SNHLY and CDR2 is FYNNEI in the germline V gene. With 6 bases removed from V and 0 bases from J, the gap between germline ends came to 21 bases. There are 18 residues in the CDR3.

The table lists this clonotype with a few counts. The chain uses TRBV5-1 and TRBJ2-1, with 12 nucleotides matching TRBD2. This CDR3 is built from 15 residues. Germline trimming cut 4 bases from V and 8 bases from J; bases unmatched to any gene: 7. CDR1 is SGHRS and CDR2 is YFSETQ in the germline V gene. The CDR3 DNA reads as TGCGCCAGCAGCACTAGCGGGAGGAGGTTAGATGAGCAGTTCTTC. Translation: CASSTSGRRLDEQFF.

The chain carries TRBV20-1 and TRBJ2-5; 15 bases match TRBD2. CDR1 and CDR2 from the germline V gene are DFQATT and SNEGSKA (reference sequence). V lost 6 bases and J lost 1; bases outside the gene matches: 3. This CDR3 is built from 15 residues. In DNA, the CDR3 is TGCAGTGCCTGGACTAGCGGGAGGGCCCAAGAGACCCAGTACTTC. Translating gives CSAWTSGRAQETQYF.

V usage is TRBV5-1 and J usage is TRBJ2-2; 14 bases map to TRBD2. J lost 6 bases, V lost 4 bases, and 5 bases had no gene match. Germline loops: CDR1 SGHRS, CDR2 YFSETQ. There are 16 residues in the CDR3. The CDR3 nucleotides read TGCGCCAGCAGCGCACAGGGACTAGCGGGAGCCGGGGAGCTGTTTTTT. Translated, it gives CASSAQGLAGAGELFF.

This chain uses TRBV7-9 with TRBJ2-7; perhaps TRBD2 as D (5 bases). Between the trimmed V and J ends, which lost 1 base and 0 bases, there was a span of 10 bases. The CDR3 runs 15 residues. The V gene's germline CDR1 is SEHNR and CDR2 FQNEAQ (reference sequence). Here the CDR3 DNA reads TGTGCCAGCAGCTTAGGGACTGTAAGCTCCTACGAGCAGTACTTC. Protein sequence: CASSLGTVSSYEQYF.

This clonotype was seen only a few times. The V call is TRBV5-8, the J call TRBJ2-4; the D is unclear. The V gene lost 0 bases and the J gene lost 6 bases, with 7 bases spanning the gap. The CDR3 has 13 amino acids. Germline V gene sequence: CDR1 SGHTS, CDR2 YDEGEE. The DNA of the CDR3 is TGTGCCAGCAGCTTGGATCCGAGAAACATTCAGTACTTC. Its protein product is CASSLDPRNIQYF.

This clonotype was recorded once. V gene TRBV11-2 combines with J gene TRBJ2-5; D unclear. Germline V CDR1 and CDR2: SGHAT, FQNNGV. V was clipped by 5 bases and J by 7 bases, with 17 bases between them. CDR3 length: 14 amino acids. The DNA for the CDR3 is TGTGCCAGCAGCCCGTCACCGCTCCCCAGGACCCAGTACTTC. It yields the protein CASSPSPLPRTQYF.

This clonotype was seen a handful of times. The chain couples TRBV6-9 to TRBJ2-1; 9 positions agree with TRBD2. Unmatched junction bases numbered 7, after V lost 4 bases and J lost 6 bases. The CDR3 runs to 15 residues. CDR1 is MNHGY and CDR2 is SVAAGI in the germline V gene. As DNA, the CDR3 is TGTGCCAGCAGTTCTCCGGGACTAGCCCCCAATGAGCAGTTCTTC. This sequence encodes CASSSPGLAPNEQFF.

CDR3 bases: TGTGCCAGCAGCTTAGTGGCGGGCCAGGGGGAGACCCAGTACTTC. Translating it yields CASSLVAGQGETQYF. The chain employs TRBV7-6 and TRBJ2-5; D perhaps matches TRBD1 (6 bases). The CDR3 length is 15 residues. Trimming took 1 base from V and 5 from J, leaving 14 bases between them. Looked up from germline, CDR1 is SGHVS and CDR2 is FNYEAQ.